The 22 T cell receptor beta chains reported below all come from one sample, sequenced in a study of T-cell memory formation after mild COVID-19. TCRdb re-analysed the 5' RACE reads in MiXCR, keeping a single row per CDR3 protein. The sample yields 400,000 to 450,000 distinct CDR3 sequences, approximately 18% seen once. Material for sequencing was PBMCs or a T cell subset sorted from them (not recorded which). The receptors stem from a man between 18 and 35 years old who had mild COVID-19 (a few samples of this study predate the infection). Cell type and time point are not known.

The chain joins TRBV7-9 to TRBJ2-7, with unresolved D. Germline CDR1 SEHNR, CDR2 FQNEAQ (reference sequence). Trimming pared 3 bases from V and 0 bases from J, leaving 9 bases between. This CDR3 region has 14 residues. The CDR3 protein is CASSFGRSSYEQYF. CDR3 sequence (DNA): TGTGCCAGCAGCTTTGGCAGGAGCTCCTACGAGCAGTACTTC.

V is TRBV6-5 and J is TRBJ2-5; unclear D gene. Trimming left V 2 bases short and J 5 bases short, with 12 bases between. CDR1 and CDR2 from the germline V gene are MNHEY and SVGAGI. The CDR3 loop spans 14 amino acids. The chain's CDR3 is CASSYLRSGETQYF. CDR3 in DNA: TGTGCCAGCAGTTACCTAAGGAGTGGGGAGACCCAGTACTTC.

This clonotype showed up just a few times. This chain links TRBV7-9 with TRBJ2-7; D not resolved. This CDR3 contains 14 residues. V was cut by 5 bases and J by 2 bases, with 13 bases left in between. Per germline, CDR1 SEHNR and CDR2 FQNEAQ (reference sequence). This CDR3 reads CASSPSMKPYEQYV. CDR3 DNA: TGTGCCAGCAGCCCCAGTATGAAGCCCTACGAGCAGTACGTC.

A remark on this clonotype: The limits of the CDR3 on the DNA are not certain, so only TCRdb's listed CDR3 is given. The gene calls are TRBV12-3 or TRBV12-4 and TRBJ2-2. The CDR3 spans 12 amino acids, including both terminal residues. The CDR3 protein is CASSFGAGELFF.

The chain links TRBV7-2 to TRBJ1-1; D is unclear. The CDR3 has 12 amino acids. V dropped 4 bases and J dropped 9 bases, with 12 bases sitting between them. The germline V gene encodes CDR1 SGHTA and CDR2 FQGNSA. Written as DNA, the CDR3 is TGTGCCAGCAGCTCCTACGCGGGGAAAGCTTTCTTT. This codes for CASSSYAGKAFF.

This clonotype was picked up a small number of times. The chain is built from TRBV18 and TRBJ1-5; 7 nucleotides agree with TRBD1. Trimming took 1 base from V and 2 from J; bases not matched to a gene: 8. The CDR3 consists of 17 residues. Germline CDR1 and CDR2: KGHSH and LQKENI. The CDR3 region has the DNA TGTGCCAGCTCACCACGGTTGAACAGGGGCGGCAATCAGCCCCAGCATTTT. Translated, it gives CASSPRLNRGGNQPQHF.

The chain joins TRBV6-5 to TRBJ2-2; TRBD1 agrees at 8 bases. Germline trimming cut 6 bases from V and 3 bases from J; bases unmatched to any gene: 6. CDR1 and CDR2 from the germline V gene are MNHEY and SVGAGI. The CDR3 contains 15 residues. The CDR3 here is CASRGLDRDTGELFF. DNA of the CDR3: TGTGCCAGCAGAGGACTGGACAGGGACACCGGGGAGCTGTTTTTT.

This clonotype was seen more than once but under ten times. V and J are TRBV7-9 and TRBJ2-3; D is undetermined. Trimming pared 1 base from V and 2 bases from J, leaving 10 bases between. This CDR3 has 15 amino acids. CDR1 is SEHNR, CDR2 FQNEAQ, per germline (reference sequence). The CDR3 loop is CASSLDSRLTDTQYF. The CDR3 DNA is TGTGCCAGCAGCTTAGATTCGAGGCTCACAGATACGCAGTATTTT.

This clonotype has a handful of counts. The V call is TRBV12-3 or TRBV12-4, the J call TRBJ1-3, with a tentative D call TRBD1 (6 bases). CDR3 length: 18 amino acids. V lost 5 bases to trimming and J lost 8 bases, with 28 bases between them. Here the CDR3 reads CASSPATGAGSPPDTIYF. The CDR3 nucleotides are TGTGCCAGCAGTCCTGCGACGGGGGCAGGGAGCCCCCCGGACACCATATATTTT.

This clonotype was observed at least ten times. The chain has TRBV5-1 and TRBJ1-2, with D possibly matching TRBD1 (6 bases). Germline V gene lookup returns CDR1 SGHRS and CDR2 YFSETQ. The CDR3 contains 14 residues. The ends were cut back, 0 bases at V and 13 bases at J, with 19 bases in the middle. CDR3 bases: TGCGCCAGCAGCTTGGATGGACAGTCCACCCTTCCCACCTTC. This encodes CASSLDGQSTLPTF.

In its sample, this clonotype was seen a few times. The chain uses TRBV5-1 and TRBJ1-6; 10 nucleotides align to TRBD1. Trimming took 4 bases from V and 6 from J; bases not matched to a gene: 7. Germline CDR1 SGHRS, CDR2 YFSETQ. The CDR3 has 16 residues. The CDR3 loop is CASSLGQGEGNSPLHF. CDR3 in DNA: TGCGCCAGCAGCCTAGGACAGGGGGAAGGTAATTCACCCCTCCACTTT.

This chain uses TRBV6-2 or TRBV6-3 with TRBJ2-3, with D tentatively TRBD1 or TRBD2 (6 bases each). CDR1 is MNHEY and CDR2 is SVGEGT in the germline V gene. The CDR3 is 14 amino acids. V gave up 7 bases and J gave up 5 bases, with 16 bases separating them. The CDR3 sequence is CASNVRGAGDTQYF. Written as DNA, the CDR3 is TGTGCCAGCAACGTAAGGGGGGCAGGAGATACGCAGTATTTT.

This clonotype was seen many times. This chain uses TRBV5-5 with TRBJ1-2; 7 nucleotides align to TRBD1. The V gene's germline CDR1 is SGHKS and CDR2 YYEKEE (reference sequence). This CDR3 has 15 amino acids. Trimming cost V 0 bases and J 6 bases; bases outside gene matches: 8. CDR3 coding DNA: TGTGCCAGCAGCTTGGAGGAGGGGGCCCCCCATGGCTACACCTTC. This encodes CASSLEEGAPHGYTF.

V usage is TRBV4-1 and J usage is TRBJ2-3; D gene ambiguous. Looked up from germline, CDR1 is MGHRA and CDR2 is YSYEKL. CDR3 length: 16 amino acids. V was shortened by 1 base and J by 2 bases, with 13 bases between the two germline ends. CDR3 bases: TGCGCCAGCAGCCAAGTGGTTCAGGTACACACAGATACGCAGTATTTT. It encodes CASSQVVQVHTDTQYF.

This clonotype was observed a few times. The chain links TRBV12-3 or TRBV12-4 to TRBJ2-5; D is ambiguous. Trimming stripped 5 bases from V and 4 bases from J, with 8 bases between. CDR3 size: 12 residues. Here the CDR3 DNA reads TGTGCCAGCAGTCCAGAGGCAGAGACCCAGTACTTC. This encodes CASSPEAETQYF.

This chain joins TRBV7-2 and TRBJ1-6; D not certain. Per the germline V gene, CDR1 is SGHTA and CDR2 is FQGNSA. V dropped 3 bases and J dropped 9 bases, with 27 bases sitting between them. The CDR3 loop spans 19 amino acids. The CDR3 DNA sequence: TGTGCCAGCAGCTTCCAAAAGCAGTATCTTTGGGGTGACGGTTCACCCCTCCACTTT. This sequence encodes CASSFQKQYLWGDGSPLHF.

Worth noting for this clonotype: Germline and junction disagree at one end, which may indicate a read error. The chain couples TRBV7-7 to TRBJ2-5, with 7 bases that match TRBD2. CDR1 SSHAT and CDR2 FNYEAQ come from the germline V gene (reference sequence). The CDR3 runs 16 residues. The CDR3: CASSSNLGLAEETQYF. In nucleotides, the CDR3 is TGTGCTAGCAGCTCGAACCTTGGGCTAGCGGAAGAGACCCAGTACTTC.

As DNA, the CDR3 is TGCAGCGTTGACGGGAGCTCCTACAATGAGCAGTTCTTC. Translation gives CSVDGSSYNEQFF. This rearrangement joins TRBV29-1 to TRBJ2-1; TRBD2 might be the D (6 bases). The germline V gene encodes CDR1 SQVTM and CDR2 ANQGSEA. V shed 3 bases and J shed 0 bases, with 6 bases lying between them. This CDR3 has 13 amino acids.

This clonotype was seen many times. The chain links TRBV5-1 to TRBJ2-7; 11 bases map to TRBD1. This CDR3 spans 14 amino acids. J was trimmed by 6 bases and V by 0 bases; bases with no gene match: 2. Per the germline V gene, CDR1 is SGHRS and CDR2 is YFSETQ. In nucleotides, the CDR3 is TGCGCCAGCAGCTTGGGGACAGGGGGCGCCGAGCAGTACTTC. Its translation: CASSLGTGGAEQYF.

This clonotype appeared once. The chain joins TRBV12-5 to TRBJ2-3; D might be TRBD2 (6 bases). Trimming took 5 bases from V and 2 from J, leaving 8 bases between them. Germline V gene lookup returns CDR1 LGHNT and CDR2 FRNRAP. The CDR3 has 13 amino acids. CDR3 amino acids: CASGPRDTDTQYF. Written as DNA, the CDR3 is TGTGCTAGTGGTCCGCGGGACACAGATACGCAGTATTTT.

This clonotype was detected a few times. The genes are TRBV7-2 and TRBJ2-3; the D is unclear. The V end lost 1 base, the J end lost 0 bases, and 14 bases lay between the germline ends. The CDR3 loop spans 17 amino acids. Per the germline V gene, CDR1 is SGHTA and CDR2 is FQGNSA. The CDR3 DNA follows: TGTGCCAGCAGCTTAGTTGCGTTTGCAGCTAGCACAGATACGCAGTATTTT. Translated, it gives CASSLVAFAASTDTQYF.

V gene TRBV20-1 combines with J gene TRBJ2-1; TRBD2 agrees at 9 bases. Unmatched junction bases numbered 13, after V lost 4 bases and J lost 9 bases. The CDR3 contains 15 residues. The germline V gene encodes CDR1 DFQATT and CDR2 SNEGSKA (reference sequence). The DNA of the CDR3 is TGCAGTGCTACCCGCGGCAGCGGGGGGACGAGTGAGCAGTTCTTC. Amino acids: CSATRGSGGTSEQFF.